The 9 T cell receptor beta chains below all came from one sample that was sequenced in a study of blood T cell repertoires in COVID-19. Produced via immunoSEQ multiplex PCR; TCRdb's table is partial and in-frame only. The sample includes roughly 260,000 clones, around 87% of them seen just once. The material sequenced was peripheral blood. The origin of the receptors is a woman aged 50 to 60 with acute or convalescent COVID-19.

The table lists this clone with a count of one. The V and J genes are TRBV11-3 and TRBJ2-5, with D uncertain. There are 14 residues in the CDR3. Germline lookup yields CDR1 SGHNT and CDR2 YENEEA. Trimming removed 2 bases from V and 3 bases from J, with 10 bases in between. The CDR3 region is CASSLSDGEETQYF. The CDR3 coding sequence is TGTGCCAGCAGCTTATCAGACGGAGAAGAGACCCAGTACTTC.

This clone was observed a few times. CDR3 sequence: CASSLTTGREKLFF. The CDR3 coding sequence is TGCGCCAGCAGCTTAACGACAGGGAGGGAAAAACTGTTTTTT. The V gene is TRBV5-1, the J gene TRBJ1-4; 7 nucleotides agree with TRBD1. Losses at the gene ends were 2 bases for V and 8 bases for J; bases not matched to a gene: 6. The CDR3 runs 14 residues. CDR1 and CDR2 (germline): SGHRS, YFSETQ. Complete variable domain (other parts from reference TRBV5-1 and TRBJ1-4): KAGVTQTPRYLIKTRGQQVTLSCSPISGHRSVSWYQQTPGQGLQFLFEYFSETQRNKGNFPGRFSGRQFSNSRSEMNVSTLELGDSALYLCASSLTTGREKLFFGSGTQLSVL.

The rearrangement uses TRBV18 and TRBJ1-2, with D perhaps TRBD1 (6 bases). With 0 bases removed from V and 7 bases from J, the gap between germline ends came to 12 bases. The CDR3 has 14 amino acids. From germline, CDR1 is KGHSH and CDR2 LQKENI. CDR3 amino acids: CASSPPAGAVGYTF. The CDR3 DNA sequence: TGTGCCAGCTCACCACCTGCGGGGGCGGTTGGCTACACCTTC. The whole variable domain, remainder taken from reference TRBV18 and TRBJ1-2, is NAGVMQNPRHLVRRRGQEARLRCSPMKGHSHVYWYRQLPEEGLKFMVYLQKENIIDESGMPKERFSAEFPKEGPSILRIQQVVRGDSAAYFCASSPPAGAVGYTFGSGTRLTVV.

The rearrangement joins TRBV19 to TRBJ1-1, with 8 positions matching TRBD1. V was clipped by 3 bases and J by 6 bases; unmatched bases: 12. The CDR3 is made up of 16 amino acids. Germline V lookup: CDR1 LNHDA, CDR2 SQIVND (reference sequence). CDR3 loop: CASSIRPGGGGAEAFF. CDR3 in DNA: TGTGCCAGTAGTATCCGTCCAGGGGGCGGTGGGGCTGAAGCTTTCTTT.

V gene TRBV5-4 combines with J gene TRBJ1-2; 11 bases fit TRBD1. The germline gives CDR1 SGHNT, CDR2 YYREEE (reference sequence). The CDR3 loop spans 16 amino acids. V lost 0 bases, J lost 4 bases, and 5 bases stayed unmatched. The CDR3, as DNA: TGTGCCAGCAGCTTGGCGGGACAGGGGGGAGCCTATGGCTACACCTTC. This gives the protein CASSLAGQGGAYGYTF.

Here the CDR3 DNA reads TGTGCCAGCAGCGTAGGGGCTAGCGGGTACACAGATACGCAGTATTTT. It is translated as CASSVGASGYTDTQYF. J is TRBJ2-3 and V is TRBV9; 8 nucleotides line up with TRBD2. J gave up 2 bases and V 0 bases, and 5 bases lay outside the gene matches. The length of the CDR3 is 16 residues. Germline V CDR1 and CDR2: SGDLS, YYNGEE.

The chain links TRBV28 to TRBJ1-5; a weak D match, TRBD1 (5 bases). V gave up 5 bases and J gave up 7 bases, with 9 bases separating them. The CDR3 totals 12 residues. Germline CDR1 MDHEN, CDR2 SYDVKM. The CDR3 loop reads CASSPGRQPQHF. Written as DNA, the CDR3 is TGTGCCAGCAGTCCAGGGAGGCAGCCCCAGCATTTT.

This clone was recorded a few times. The chain uses TRBV7-2 and TRBJ1-1, with D unresolved. Trimming stripped 2 bases from V and 3 bases from J, with 7 bases between. The CDR3 covers 13 residues. The V gene's germline CDR1 is SGHTA and CDR2 FQGNSA. The chain's CDR3 is CASSLNRDTEAFF. DNA of the CDR3: TGTGCCAGCAGCTTAAACAGAGACACTGAAGCTTTCTTT. The full variable domain, completed using reference TRBV7-2 and TRBJ1-1, is GAGVSQSPSNKVTEKGKDVELRCDPISGHTALYWYRQSLGQGLEFLIYFQGNSAPDKSGLPSDRFSAERTGGSVSTLTIQRTQQEDSAVYLCASSLNRDTEAFFGQGTRLTVV.

This clone was seen once. CDR3 sequence reads: CASSYILAGGNNEQFF. CDR3 sequence (DNA): TGCGCCAGCAGCTATATACTAGCGGGAGGGAACAATGAGCAGTTCTTC. The rearrangement joins TRBV5-1 to TRBJ2-1, with TRBD2 identical over 13 bases. CDR3 size: 16 residues. Per germline, CDR1 SGHRS and CDR2 YFSETQ. V was pared by 3 bases and J by 5 bases, with 5 bases of the junction left unmatched. Supplemented by reference TRBV5-1 and TRBJ2-1, the full variable domain reads KAGVTQTPRYLIKTRGQQVTLSCSPISGHRSVSWYQQTPGQGLQFLFEYFSETQRNKGNFPGRFSGRQFSNSRSEMNVSTLELGDSALYLCASSYILAGGNNEQFFGPGTRLTVL.